This TCR beta chain was recorded in a study of beta chain features in type 1 diabetes. Across the study: Examined across all samples were around 110 million sorted cells. Study results and caveats: There was a moderate but significant shortening of TCRB CDR3s in all four CD4+ subsets of Type 1 diabetes patients. The question left open here concerned HLA type influencing TCRB rearrangement. Naive, central memory and regulatory TCRB repertoires appeared more similar among patients than healthy donors.

Reverse transcription of all isolated RNA meant that expressed TCRB transcripts were sequenced. Libraries were prepared by immunoSEQ multiplex PCR; TCRdb keeps only in-frame clonotypes and omits some of them. Of 15,000 to 19,000 clones listed, about 70% were seen once; the top ten hold 2% to 3%. This clone has just a few counts. Its antigen is still unknown. The V end was cut by 4 bases, the J end by 0 bases, with 14 bases between. From germline, CDR1 is SQVTM and CDR2 ANQGSEA. This CDR3 is 15 amino acids long. Post-sort purity exceeded 95% for all sorted populations. The material sequenced was Tregs from blood. The sequence was obtained from a man aged 30-40 years with type 1 diabetes. This rearrangement joins TRBV29-1 to TRBJ2-3; D possibly corresponds to TRBD2 (5 bases). The DNA of the CDR3 is TGCAGCGTTGGAGGGCCAGCAGGAAGCACAGATACGCAGTATTTT. It codes for CSVGGPAGSTDTQYF.